The clone carrying this T cell receptor (beta chain) was seen once. What it recognizes is unknown. Use of 60 Vbeta and 13 Jbeta primers characterized the PCR. Sequenced by immunoSEQ multiplex PCR; TCRdb stores in-frame clones only, minus some. This table has about 210,000 clones, 70% to 80% appearing once. Germline values: CDR1 MGHRA, CDR2 YSYEKL. The trim removed 4 bases at V and 5 bases at J, leaving 25 bases unmatched. The CDR3 sequence is 21 residues long. This sample is drawn from a study of cytomegalovirus exposure and HLA in healthy donors. Study outcomes and limitations: When presence/absence was analysed, sequencing depth was taken to be roughly uniform across donors. Many donors carried some public TCRs, although rarity characterized most TCR sequences. Owing to their indistinguishability, certain V segments, notably TRBV6-2 and TRBV6-3, were excluded. The study recorded about 160 TCR beta chains that were cytomegalovirus-associated.

What was sequenced was PBMCs. This clonotype originated in a male donor in good health and CMV-seropositive. The gene calls are TRBV4-1 and TRBJ2-1, with 8 positions matching TRBD2. The chain's CDR3 is CASSPYIPPITPGRVDNEQFF. CDR3 in DNA: TGCGCCAGCAGCCCATATATACCGCCCATTACCCCCGGGAGGGTCGACAATGAGCAGTTCTTC.